This T cell receptor beta chain was observed in a study of CD8+ T cells in alopecia areata. Study overall: Oral tofacitinib, 5 to 10 mg twice daily, was given in an open-label trial. Tofacitinib therapy lasting 6 to 18 months was followed by 6 months off drug. Notes on the study in general: Scalp lesions, especially in alopecia totalis/universalis, had higher clonality than normal scalp. Sharing of TCRs across patients appeared less clear than in mice, possibly for HLA-related reasons.

The CDR3 is 13 residues long. Germline CDR1 MNHEY, CDR2 SVGAGI. The V gene lost 0 bases and the J gene lost 3 bases, with 0 bases spanning the gap. RNA extraction and reverse transcription yielded cDNA as sequencing template. Sequencing was performed with immunoSEQ multiplex PCR; in TCRdb, only in-frame clones are kept and a portion is missing. Of about 130,000 clones detected, roughly 50% appear once; the ten largest clones hold roughly 20%. This clone was seen a few times. Its antigen is unidentified. This chain connects TRBV6-5 to TRBJ2-6; no clear D gene. This receptor was obtained from a human donor with alopecia areata. The sequencing here drew on CD8+ T cells sorted from blood, taken at week 0. The CDR3 sequence: CASSYSGANVLTF. CDR3 nucleotides: TGTGCCAGCAGTTACTCTGGGGCCAACGTCCTGACTTTC.